This is a list of T cell receptor beta chains from one sample in a study of T cell responses to AZD1222 COVID-19 vaccine. Assay: immunoSEQ multiplex PCR; the TCRdb copy retains only in-frame clones and omits some. The sample gives 25,000 to 35,000 clones, more than 85% of which show up once; around 8.1% is in the top ten. Sequenced here: peripheral blood, sampled on day 0 of AZD1222 vaccination. The receptors here all came from an adult in good health. CDR3s leave out the opening cysteine and the closing phenylalanine or tryptophan.

v_call	cdr3_aa
TRBV6-5	ATGAGSSYEQY
TRBV27	ASSLGPVYGYT
TRBV6-5	ASSYSIWQNYGYT
TRBV7-9	ASRRENQPQH
TRBV7-9	ASSPSGGSGPSYNEQF
TRBV14	ASSQVHQRWTEAF
TRBV25-1	ASSRHGGANVLT
TRBV13	ASSLGRGNEKLF
TRBV9	ASSAIDGSNQPQH
TRBV5-1	ASSGYRGGGYT
TRBV12-5	ASGLGQGSNTIY
TRBV2	ARRGRGTGGTTDTQY
TRBV5-5	ASSPTGGGRNTIY
TRBV5-6	ASSLATGTGNGYT